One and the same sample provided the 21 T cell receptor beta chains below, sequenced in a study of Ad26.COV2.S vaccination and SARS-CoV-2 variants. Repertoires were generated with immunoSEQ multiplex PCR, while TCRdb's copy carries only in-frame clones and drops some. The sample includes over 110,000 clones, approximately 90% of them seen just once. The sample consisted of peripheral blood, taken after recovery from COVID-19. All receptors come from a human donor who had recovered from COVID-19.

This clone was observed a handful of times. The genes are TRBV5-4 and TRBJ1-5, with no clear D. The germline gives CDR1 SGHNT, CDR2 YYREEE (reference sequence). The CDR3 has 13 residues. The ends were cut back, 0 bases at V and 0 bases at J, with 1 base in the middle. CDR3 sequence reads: CASSLGSNQPQHF. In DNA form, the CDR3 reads TGTGCCAGCAGCTTGGGTAGCAATCAGCCCCAGCATTTT.

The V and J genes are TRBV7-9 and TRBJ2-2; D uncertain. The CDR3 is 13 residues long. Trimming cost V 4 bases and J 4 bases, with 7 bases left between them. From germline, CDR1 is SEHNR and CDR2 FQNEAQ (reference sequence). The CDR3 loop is CASSSLVTGELFF. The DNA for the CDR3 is TGTGCCAGCAGCTCATTGGTCACCGGGGAGCTGTTTTTT.

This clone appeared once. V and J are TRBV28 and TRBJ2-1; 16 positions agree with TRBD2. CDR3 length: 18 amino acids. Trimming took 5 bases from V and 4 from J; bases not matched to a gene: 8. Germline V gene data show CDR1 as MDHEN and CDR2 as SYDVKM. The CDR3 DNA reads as TGTGCCAGCAGTCCCGGGACTAGCGGGGGGGCATTTTACAATGAGCAGTTCTTC. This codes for CASSPGTSGGAFYNEQFF.

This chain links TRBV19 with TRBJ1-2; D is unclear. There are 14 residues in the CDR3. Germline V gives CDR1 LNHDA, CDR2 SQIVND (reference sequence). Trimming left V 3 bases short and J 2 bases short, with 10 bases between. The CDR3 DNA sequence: TGTGCCAGTAGTATCTTCCCCAGCAACTATGGCTACACCTTC. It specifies CASSIFPSNYGYTF.

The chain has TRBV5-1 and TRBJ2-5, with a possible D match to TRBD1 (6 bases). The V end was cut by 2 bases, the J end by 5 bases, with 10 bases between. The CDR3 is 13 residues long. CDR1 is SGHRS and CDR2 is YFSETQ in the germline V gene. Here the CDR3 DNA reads TGCGCCAGCAGCTTTGGGGGCCGTGAGACCCAGTACTTC. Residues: CASSFGGRETQYF.

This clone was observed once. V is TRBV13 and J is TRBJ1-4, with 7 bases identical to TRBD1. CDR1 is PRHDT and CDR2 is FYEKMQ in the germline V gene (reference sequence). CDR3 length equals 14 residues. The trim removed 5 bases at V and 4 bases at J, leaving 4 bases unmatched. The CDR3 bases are TGTGCCAGCAGCCCGGGGACAGTTAATGAAAAACTGTTTTTT. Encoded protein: CASSPGTVNEKLFF.

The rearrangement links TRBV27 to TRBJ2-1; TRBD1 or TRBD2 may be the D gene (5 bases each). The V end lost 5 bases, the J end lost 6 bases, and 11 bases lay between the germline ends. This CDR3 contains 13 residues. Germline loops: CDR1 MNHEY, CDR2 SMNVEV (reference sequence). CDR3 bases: TGTGCCAGCAGTGGGGGAATGGGCAATGAGCAGTTCTTC. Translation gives CASSGGMGNEQFF.

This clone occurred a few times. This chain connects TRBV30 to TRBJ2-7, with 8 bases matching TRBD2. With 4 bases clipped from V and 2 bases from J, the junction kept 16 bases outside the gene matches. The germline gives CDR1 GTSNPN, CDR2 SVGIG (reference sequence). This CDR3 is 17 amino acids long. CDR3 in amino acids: CAWNSGDLLTRAYEQYF. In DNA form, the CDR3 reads TGTGCCTGGAATAGCGGGGACTTATTGACCCGTGCCTACGAGCAGTACTTC.

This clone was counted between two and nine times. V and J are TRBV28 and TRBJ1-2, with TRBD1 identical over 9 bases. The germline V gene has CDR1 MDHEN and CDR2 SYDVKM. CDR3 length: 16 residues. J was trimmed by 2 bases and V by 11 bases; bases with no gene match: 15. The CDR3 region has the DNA TGTGCCGTCTATGACAGGGGGATGAGTAAGAACTATGGCTACACCTTC. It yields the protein CAVYDRGMSKNYGYTF.

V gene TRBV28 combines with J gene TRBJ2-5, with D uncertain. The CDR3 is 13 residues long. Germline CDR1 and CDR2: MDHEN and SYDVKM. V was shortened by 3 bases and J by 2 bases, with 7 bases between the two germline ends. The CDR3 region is CASSLTDQETQYF. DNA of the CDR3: TGTGCCAGCAGTTTGACCGATCAAGAGACCCAGTACTTC.

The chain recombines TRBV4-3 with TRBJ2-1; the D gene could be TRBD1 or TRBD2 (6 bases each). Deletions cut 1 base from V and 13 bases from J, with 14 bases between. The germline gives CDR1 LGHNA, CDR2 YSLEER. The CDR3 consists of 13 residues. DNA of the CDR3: TGCGCCAGCAGCCAAGGTCTGATGGGGGGCCAGTTCTTC. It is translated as CASSQGLMGGQFF.

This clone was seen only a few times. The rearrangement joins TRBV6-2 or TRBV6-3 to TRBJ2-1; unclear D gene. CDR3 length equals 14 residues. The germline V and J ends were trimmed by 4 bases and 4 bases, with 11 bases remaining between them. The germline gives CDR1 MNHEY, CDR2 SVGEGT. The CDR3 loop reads CASSLEQSYNEQFF. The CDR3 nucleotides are TGTGCCAGCAGTTTGGAGCAATCTTACAATGAGCAGTTCTTC.

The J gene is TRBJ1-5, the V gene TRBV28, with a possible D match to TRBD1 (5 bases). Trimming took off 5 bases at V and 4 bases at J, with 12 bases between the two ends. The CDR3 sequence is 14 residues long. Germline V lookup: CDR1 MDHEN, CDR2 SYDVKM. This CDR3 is CASSLDRSNQPQHF. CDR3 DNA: TGTGCCAGCAGTCTCGACAGATCTAATCAGCCCCAGCATTTT. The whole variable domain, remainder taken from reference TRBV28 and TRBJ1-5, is DVKVTQSSRYLVKRTGEKVFLECVQDMDHENMFWYRQDPGLGLRLIYFSYDVKMKEKGDIPEGYSVSREKKERFSLILESASTNQTSMYLCASSLDRSNQPQHFGDGTRLSIL.

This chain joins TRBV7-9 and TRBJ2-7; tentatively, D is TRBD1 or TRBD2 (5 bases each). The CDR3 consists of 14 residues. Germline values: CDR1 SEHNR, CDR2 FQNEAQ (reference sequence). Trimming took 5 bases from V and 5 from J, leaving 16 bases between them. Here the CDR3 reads CASSPSGPGNEQYF. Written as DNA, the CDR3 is TGTGCCAGCAGCCCCTCGGGACCCGGCAACGAGCAGTACTTC.

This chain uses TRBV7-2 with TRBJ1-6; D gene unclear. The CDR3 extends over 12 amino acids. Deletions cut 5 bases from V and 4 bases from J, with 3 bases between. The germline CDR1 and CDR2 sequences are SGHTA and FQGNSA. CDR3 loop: CASSQYNSPLHF. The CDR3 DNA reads TGTGCCAGCAGCCAGTATAATTCACCCCTCCACTTT.

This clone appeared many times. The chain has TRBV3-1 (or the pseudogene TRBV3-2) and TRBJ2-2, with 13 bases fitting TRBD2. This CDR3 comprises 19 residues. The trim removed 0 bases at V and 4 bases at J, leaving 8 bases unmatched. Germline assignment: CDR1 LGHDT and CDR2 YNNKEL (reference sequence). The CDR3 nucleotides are TGTGCCAGCAGCCAAGAAGCGCTCGGACTAGCGGGGGCCACCGGGGAGCTGTTTTTT. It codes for CASSQEALGLAGATGELFF.

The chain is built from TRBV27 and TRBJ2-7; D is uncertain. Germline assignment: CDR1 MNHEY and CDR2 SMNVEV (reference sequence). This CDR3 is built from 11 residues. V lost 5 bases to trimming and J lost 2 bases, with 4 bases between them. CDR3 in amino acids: CASSKPYEQYF. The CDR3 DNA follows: TGTGCCAGCAGTAAGCCCTACGAGCAGTACTTC.

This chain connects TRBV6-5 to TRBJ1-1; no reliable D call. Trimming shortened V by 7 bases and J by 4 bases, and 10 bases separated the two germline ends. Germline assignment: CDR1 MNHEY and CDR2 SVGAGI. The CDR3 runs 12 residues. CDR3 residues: CASTWVGTEAFF. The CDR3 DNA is TGTGCCAGCACTTGGGTTGGCACTGAAGCTTTCTTT.

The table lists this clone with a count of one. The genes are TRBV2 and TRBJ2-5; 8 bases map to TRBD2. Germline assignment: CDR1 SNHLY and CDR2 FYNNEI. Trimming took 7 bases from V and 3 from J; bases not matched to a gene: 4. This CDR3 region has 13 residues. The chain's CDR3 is CASTPGLEETQYF. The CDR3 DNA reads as TGTGCCAGCACCCCGGGACTAGAAGAGACCCAGTACTTC.

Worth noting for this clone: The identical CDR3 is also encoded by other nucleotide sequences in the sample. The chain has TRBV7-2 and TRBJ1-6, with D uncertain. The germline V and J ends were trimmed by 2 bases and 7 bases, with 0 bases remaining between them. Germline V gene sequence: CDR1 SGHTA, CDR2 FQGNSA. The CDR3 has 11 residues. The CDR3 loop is CASSLNSPLHF. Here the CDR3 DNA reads TGTGCCAGCAGCTTAAATTCACCCCTCCACTTT.

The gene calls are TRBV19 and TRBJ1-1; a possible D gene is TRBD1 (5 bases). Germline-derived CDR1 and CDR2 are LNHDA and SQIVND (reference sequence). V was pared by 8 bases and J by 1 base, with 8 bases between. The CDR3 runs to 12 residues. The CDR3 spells CASGHRNTEAFF. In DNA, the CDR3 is TGTGCCAGTGGACACAGGAACACTGAAGCTTTCTTT. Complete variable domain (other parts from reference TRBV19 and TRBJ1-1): DGGITQSPKYLFRKEGQNVTLSCEQNLNHDAMYWYRQDPGQGLRLIYYSQIVNDFQKGDIAEGYSVSREKKESFPLTVTSAQKNPTAFYLCASGHRNTEAFFGQGTRLTVV.